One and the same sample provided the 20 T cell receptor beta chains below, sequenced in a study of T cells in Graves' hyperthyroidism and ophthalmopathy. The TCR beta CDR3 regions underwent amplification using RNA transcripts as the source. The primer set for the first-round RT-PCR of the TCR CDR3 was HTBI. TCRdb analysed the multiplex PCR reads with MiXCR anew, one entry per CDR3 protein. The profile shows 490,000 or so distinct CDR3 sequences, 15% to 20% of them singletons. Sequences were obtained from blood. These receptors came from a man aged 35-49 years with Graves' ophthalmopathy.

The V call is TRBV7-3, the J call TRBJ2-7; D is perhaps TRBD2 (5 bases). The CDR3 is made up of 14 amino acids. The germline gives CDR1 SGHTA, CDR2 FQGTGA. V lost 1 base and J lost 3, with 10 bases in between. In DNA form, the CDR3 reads TGTGCCAGCAGCTTAAATCCGGGGAACTACGAGCAGTACTTC. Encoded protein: CASSLNPGNYEQYF. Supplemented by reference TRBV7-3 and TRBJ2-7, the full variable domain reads GAGVSQTPSNKVTEKGKYVELRCDPISGHTALYWYRQSLGQGPEFLIYFQGTGAADDSGLPNDRFFAVRPEGSVSTLKIQRTERGDSAVYLCASSLNPGNYEQYFGPGTRLTVT.

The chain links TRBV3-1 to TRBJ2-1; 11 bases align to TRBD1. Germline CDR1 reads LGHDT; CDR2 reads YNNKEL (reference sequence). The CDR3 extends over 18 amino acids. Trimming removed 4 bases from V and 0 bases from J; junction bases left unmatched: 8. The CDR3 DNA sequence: TGTGCCAGCAGCCTGTACGGGGACAGGGGGGTCTCCTACAATGAGCAGTTCTTC. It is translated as CASSLYGDRGVSYNEQFF.

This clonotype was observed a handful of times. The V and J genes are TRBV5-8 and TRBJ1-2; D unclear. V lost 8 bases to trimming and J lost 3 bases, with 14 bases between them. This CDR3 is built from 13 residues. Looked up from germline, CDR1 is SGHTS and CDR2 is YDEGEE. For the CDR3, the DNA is TGTGCCAGTAGTACTCCCCGGGACTATGGCTACACCTTC. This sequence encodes CASSTPRDYGYTF.

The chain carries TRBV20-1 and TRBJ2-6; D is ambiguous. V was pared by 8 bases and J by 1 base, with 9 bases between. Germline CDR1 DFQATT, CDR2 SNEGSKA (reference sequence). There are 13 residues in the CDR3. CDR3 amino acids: CSPLESGANVLTF. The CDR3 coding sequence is TGCAGTCCCTTGGAGTCTGGGGCCAACGTCCTGACTTTC.

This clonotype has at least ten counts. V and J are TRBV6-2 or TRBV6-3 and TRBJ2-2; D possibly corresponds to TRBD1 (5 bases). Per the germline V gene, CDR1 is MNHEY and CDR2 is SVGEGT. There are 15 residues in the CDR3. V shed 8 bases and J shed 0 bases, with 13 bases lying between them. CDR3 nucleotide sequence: TGTGCCAGCGGGCCTGGCAGGGCGAACACCGGGGAGCTGTTTTTT. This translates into CASGPGRANTGELFF.

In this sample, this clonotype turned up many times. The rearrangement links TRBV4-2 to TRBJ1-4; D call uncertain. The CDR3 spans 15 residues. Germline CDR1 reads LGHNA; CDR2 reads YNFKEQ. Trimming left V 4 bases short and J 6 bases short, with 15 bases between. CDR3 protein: CASSPDGDTYEKLFF. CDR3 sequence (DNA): TGTGCCAGCAGCCCCGACGGGGATACTTATGAAAAACTGTTTTTT.

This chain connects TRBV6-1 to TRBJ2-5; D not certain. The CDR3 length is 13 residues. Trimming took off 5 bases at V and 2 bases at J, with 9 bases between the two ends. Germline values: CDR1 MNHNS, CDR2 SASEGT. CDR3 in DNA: TGTGCCAGCAGTCAGTTCCGACAAGAGACCCAGTACTTC. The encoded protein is CASSQFRQETQYF.

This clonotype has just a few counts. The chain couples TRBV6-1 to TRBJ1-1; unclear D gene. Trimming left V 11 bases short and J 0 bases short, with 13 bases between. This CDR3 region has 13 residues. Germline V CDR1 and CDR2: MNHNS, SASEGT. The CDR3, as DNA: TGTGCCGTCCAGCGGTCTTTGAACACTGAAGCTTTCTTT. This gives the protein CAVQRSLNTEAFF.

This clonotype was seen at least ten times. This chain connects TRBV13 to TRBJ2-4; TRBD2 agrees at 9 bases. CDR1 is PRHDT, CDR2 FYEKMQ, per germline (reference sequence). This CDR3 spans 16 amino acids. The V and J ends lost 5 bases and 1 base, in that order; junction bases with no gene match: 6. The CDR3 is CASSTLAGDAKNIQYF. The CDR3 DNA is TGTGCCAGCAGCACGTTAGCGGGAGATGCCAAAAACATTCAGTACTTC.

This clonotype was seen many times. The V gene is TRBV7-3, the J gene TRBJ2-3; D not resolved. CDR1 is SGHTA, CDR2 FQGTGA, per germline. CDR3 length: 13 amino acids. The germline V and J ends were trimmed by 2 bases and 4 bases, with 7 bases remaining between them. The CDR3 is CASSLSEADTQYF. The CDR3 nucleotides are TGTGCCAGCAGCTTATCCGAGGCAGATACGCAGTATTTT.

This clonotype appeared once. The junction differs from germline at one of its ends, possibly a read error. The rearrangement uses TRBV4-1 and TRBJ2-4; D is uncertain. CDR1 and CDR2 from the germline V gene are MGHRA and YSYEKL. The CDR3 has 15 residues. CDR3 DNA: TGCGCCAGCAACCAAGTCCACCCCCGCTACCACATTCAGTACTTC. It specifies CASNQVHPRYHIQYF.

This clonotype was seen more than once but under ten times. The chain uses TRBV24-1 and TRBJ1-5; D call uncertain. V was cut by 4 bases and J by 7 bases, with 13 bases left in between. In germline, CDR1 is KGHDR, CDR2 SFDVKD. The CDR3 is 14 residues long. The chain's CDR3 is CATSEAGKSQPQHF. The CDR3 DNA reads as TGTGCCACCAGTGAAGCGGGGAAGAGCCAGCCCCAGCATTTT.

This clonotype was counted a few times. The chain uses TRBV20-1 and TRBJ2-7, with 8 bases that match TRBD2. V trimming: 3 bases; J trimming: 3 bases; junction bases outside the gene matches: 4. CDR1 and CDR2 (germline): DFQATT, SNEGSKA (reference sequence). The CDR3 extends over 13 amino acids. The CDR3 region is CSARVGRGYEQYF. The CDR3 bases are TGCAGTGCTAGGGTCGGGAGGGGCTACGAGCAGTACTTC.

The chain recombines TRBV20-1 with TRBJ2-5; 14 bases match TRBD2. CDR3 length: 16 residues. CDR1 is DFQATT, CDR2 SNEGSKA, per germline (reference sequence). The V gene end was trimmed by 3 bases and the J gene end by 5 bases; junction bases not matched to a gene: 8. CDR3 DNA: TGCAGTGCTAGTGGGACTAGCGGGGGTGGATGGGAGACCCAGTACTTC. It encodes CSASGTSGGGWETQYF.

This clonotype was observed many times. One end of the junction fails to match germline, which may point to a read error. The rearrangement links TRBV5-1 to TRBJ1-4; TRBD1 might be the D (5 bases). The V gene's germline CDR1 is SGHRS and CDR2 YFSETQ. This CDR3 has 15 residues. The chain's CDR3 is CASRLDTATNEKLFF. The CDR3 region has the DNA TGCGCCAGCAGATTGGACACTGCAACTAATGAAAAACTGTTTTTT.

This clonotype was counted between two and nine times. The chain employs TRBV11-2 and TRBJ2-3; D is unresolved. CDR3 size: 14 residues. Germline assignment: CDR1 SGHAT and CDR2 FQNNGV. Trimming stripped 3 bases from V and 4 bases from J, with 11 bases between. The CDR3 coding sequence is TGTGCCAGCAGCTTTAGCCGTCTCGCAGATACGCAGTATTTT. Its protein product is CASSFSRLADTQYF.

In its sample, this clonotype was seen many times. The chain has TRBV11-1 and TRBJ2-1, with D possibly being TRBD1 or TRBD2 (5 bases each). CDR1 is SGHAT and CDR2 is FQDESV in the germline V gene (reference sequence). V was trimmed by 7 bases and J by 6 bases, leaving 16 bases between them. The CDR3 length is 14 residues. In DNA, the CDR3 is TGTGCCAGCACCCCCGGGACGGTGAGCAATGAGCAGTTCTTC. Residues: CASTPGTVSNEQFF.

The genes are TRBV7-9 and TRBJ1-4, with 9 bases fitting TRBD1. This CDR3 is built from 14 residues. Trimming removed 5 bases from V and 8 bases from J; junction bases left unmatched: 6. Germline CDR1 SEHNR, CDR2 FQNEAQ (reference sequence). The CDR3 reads CASSRGTGKEKLFF. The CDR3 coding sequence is TGTGCCAGCAGCCGTGGGACAGGGAAAGAAAAACTGTTTTTT.

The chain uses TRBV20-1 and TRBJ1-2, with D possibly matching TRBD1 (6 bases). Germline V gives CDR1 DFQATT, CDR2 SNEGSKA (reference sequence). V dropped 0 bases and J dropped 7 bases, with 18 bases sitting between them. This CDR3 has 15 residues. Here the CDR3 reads CSARDPGRGGGGYTF. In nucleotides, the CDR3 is TGCAGTGCTAGAGATCCCGGGAGGGGGGGCGGTGGCTACACCTTC.

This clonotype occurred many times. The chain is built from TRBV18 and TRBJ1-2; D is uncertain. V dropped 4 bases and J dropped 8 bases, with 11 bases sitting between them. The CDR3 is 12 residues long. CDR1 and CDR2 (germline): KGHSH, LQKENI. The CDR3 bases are TGTGCCAGCTCACGTCTCGGCAACGGCTACACCTTC. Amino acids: CASSRLGNGYTF.